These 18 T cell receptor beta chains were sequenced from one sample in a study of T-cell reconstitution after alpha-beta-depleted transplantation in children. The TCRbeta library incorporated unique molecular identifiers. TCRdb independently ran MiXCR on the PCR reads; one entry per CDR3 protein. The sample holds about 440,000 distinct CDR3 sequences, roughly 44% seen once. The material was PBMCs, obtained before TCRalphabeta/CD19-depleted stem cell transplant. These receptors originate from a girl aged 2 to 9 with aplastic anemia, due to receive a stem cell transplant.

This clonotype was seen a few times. CDR3 nucleotide sequence: TGTGCCAGCAGCTTGGACAGGACCAGGGGGTTCTTC. It codes for CASSLDRTRGFF. The gene calls are TRBV5-5 and TRBJ2-1, with a weak D call TRBD1 (6 bases). V shed 0 bases and J shed 15 bases, with 13 bases lying between them. This CDR3 spans 12 amino acids. Germline CDR1 and CDR2: SGHKS and YYEKEE (reference sequence).

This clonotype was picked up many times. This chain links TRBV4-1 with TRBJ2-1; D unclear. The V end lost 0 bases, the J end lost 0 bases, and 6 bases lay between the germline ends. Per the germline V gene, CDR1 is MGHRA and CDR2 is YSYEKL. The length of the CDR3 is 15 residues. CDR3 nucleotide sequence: TGCGCCAGCAGCCAAGATGCATACTCCTACAATGAGCAGTTCTTC. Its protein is CASSQDAYSYNEQFF.

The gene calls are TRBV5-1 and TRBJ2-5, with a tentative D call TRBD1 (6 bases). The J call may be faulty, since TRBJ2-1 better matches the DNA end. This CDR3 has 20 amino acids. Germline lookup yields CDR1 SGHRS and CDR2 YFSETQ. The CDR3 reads CASSPGTYVRFGQYGDEQFF. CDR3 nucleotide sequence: TGCGCCAGCAGCCCTGGTACATATGTCCGTTTTGGACAGTATGGGGATGAGCAGTTCTTC.

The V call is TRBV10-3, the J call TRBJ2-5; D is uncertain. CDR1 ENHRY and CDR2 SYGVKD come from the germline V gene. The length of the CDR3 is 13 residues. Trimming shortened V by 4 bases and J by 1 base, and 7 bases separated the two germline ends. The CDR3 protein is CAISGSTQETQYF. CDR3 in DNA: TGTGCCATCAGTGGCTCGACCCAAGAGACCCAGTACTTC.

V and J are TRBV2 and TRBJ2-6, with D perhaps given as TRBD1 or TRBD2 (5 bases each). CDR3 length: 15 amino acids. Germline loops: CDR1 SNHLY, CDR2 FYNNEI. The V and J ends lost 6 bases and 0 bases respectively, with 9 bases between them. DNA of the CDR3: TGTGCCAGCAGGGGAGACAGCTCTGGGGCCAACGTCCTGACTTTC. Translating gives CASRGDSSGANVLTF.

CDR3 DNA: TGCGCCAGCAGCTTGGAGTCGCGAAGCACAGATACGCAGTATTTT. Amino acids: CASSLESRSTDTQYF. This chain joins TRBV5-1 and TRBJ2-3; D remains ambiguous. CDR1 is SGHRS and CDR2 is YFSETQ in the germline V gene. The CDR3 is 15 residues long. Trimming cost V 0 bases and J 0 bases, with 8 bases left between them.

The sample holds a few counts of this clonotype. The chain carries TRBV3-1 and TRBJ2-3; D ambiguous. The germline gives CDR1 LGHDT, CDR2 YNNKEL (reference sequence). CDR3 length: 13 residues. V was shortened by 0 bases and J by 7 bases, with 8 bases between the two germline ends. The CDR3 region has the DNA TGTGCCAGCAGCCAAGATCGGTCCTATACGCAGTATTTT. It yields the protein CASSQDRSYTQYF.

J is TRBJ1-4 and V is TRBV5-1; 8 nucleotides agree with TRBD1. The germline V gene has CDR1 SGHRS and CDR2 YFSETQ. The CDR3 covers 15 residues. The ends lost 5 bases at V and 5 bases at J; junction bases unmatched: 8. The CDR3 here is CASRLQGASNEKLFF. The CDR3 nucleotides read TGCGCCAGCAGGTTGCAGGGGGCTTCAAATGAAAAACTGTTTTTT.

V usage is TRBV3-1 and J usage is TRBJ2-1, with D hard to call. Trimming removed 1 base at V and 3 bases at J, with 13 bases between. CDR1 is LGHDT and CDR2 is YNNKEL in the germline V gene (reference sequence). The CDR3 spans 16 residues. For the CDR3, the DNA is TGTGCCAGCAGCCAAGGTGGACGCCACCTCTACAATGAGCAGTTCTTC. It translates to CASSQGGRHLYNEQFF.

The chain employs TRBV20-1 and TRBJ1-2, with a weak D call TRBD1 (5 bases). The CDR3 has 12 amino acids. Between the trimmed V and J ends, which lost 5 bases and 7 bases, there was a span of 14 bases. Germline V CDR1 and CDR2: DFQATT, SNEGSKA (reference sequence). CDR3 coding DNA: TGCAGTGCTTCTAGGGGAATCAGTGGCTACACCTTC. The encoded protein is CSASRGISGYTF.

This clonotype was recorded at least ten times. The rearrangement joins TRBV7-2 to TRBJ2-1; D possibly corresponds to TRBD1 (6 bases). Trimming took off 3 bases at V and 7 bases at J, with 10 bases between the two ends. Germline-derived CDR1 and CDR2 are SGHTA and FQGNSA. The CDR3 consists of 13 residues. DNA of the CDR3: TGTGCCAGCAGCTTCGAAAGGGGGAATGAGCAGTTCTTC. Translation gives CASSFERGNEQFF.

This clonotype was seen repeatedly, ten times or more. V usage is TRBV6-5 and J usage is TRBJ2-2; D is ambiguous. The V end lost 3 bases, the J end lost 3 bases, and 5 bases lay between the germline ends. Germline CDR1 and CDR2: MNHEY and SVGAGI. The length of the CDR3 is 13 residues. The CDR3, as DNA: TGTGCCAGCAGTTATCGCGACACCGGGGAGCTGTTTTTT. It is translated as CASSYRDTGELFF.

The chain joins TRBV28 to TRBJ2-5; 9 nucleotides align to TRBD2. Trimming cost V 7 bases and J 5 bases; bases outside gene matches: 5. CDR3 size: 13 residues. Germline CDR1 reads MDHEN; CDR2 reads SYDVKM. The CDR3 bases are TGTGCCAGCAACAAGCGGGGGGCGGAGACCCAGTACTTC. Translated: CASNKRGAETQYF.

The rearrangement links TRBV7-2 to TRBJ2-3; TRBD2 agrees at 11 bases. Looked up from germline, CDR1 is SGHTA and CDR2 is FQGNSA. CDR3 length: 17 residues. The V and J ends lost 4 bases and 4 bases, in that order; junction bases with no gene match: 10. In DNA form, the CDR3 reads TGTGCCAGCAGCTCCCCACACACTAGCGGGAGTGCAGATACGCAGTATTTT. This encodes CASSSPHTSGSADTQYF.

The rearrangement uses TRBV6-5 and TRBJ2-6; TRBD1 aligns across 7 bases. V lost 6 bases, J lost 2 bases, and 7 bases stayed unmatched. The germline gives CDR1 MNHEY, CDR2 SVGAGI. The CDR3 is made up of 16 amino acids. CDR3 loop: CASSKTGDAGANVLTF. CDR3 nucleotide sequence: TGTGCCAGCAGCAAAACAGGGGATGCTGGGGCCAACGTCCTGACTTTC.

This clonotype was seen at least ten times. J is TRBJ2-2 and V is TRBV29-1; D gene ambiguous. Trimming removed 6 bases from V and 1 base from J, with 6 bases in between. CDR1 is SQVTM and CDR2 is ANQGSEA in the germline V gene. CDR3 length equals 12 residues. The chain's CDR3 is CSVEKNTGELFF. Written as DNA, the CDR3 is TGCAGCGTCGAAAAGAACACCGGGGAGCTGTTTTTT.

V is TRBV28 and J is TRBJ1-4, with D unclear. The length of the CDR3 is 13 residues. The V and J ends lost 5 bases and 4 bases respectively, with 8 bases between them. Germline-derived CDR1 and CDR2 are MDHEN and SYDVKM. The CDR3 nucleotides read TGTGCCAGCAGTCAGCAACTTAATGAAAAACTGTTTTTT. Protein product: CASSQQLNEKLFF.

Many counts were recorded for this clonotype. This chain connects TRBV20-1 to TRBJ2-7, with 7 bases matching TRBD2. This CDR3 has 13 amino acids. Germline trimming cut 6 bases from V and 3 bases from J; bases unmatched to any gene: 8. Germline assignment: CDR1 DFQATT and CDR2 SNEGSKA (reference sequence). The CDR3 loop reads CSAGGDYYYEQYF. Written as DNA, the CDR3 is TGCAGTGCGGGGGGGGACTACTACTACGAGCAGTACTTC.